A selection of T cell receptor beta chains follows, all from one sample in a study of T cells in pancreatic ductal adenocarcinoma. Method: immunoSEQ multiplex PCR; TCRdb's copy keeps in-frame clones and lacks some. The sample contains under 5,500 clones, under 85% of which appear only once. Sequences were obtained from pancreatic tumor tissue. The source is a human donor with pancreatic ductal adenocarcinoma. The donor label of this sample is uncertain. Each CDR3 is given with its conserved first and last residue. The D gene is left open where the match is weak. Where a row states a size, it is once, few, many or the class of an expanded clone; other rows omit it.

cdr3_nt: TGTGCCAGTAGTCCCGGGACATATAGCAATCAGCCCCAGCATTTT; cdr3_aa: CASSPGTYSNQPQHF; cdr3_length: 15; clone_size: -; d_call: -; v_call: TRBV19; j_call: TRBJ1-5
cdr3_nt: TGTGCCAGCAGCGTAGGGGAGGGCAGGGGCTACGAGCAGTACTTC; cdr3_aa: CASSVGEGRGYEQYF; cdr3_length: 15; clone_size: -; d_call: -; v_call: TRBV9; j_call: TRBJ2-7
cdr3_nt: TGTGCCAGCTCACCACCGGACTCCTACGAGCAGTACTTC; cdr3_aa: CASSPPDSYEQYF; cdr3_length: 13; clone_size: -; d_call: -; v_call: TRBV18; j_call: TRBJ2-7
cdr3_nt: TGTGCCAGCAGCGTAGATTTCGGGGAGCTGTTTTTT; cdr3_aa: CASSVDFGELFF; cdr3_length: 12; clone_size: -; d_call: -; v_call: TRBV9; j_call: TRBJ2-2
cdr3_nt: TGTGCCAGCAGCTCCCCGGGAGCGGGGGCTTTCTTC; cdr3_aa: CASSSPGAGAFF; cdr3_length: 12; clone_size: -; d_call: TRBD2; v_call: TRBV7-8; j_call: TRBJ2-1
cdr3_nt: TGTGCCAGTAGTATAGATCGTGGGACTAGCGGGAGGCCCGTCAACGAGCAGTACTTC; cdr3_aa: CASSIDRGTSGRPVNEQYF; cdr3_length: 19; clone_size: few; d_call: TRBD2; v_call: TRBV19; j_call: TRBJ2-7
cdr3_nt: TGTGCCAGCTCACCAACCGGGACAGGGGGACTGAACACTGAAGCTTTCTTT; cdr3_aa: CASSPTGTGGLNTEAFF; cdr3_length: 17; clone_size: -; d_call: TRBD1; v_call: TRBV18; j_call: TRBJ1-1
cdr3_nt: TGTGCCAGCAGTGAGGGACTAGCGGGAGAAATCAGTGGGCCCTACAATGAGCAGTTCTTC; cdr3_aa: CASSEGLAGEISGPYNEQFF; cdr3_length: 20; clone_size: -; d_call: TRBD2; v_call: TRBV2; j_call: TRBJ2-1
cdr3_nt: TGTGCCAGCAGTATGGAGGCAGAATACGAGCAGTACTTC; cdr3_aa: CASSMEAEYEQYF; cdr3_length: 13; clone_size: -; d_call: -; v_call: TRBV7-2; j_call: TRBJ2-7
cdr3_nt: TGTGCCAGCAGCTTAACGTTACTCGGGCAGGGTGCGAACACTGAAGCTTTCTTT; cdr3_aa: CASSLTLLGQGANTEAFF; cdr3_length: 18; clone_size: few; d_call: -; v_call: TRBV7-3; j_call: TRBJ1-1
cdr3_nt: TGTGCCAGCAGCTTAGTTGGACAGGAAAACACCGGGGAGCTGTTTTTT; cdr3_aa: CASSLVGQENTGELFF; cdr3_length: 16; clone_size: few; d_call: TRBD1; v_call: TRBV7-6; j_call: TRBJ2-2